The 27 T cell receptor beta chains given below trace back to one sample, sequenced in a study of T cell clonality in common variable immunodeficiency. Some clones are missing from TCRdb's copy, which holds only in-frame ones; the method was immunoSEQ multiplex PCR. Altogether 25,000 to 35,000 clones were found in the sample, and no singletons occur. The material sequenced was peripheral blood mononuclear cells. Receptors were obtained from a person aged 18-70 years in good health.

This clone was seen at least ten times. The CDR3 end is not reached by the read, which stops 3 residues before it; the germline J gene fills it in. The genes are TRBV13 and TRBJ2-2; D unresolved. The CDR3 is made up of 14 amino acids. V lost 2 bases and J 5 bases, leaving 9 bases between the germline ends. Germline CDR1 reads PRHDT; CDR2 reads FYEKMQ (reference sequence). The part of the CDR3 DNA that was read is TGTGCCAGCAGCTTAAGGTGGTCTACCGGGGAG. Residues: CASSLRWSTGE. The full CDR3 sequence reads CASSLRWSTGELFF.

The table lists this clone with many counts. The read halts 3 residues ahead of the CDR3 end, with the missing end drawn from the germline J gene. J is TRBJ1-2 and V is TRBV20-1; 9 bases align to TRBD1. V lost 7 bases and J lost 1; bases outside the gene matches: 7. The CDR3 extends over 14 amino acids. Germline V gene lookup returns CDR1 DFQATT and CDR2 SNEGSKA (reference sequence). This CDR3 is CSGLGTGLNYGYTF. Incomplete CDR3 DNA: TGCAGTGGATTGGGGACAGGGCTTAACTATGGC.

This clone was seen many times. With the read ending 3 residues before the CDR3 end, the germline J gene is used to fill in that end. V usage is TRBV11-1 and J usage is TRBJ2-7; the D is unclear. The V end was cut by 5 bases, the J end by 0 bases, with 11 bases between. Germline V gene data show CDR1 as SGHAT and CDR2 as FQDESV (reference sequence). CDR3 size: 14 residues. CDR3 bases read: TGTGCCAGCAGCAGAGGTGGTACCTCCTACGAG. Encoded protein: CASSRGGTSYE. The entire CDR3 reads CASSRGGTSYEQYF.

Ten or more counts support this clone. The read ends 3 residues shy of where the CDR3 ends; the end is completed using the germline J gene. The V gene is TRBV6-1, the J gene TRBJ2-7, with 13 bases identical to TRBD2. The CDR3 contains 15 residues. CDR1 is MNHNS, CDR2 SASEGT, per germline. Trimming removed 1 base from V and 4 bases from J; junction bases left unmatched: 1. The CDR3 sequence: CASSEGTSGSYEQYF. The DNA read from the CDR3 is TGTGCCAGCAGTGAAGGGACTAGCGGGAGTTACGAG.

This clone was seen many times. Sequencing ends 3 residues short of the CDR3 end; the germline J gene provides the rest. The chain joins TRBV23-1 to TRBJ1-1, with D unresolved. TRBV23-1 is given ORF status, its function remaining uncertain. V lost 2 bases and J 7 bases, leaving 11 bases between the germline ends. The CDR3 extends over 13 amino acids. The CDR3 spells CASSQDRRHEAFF. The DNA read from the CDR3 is TGCGCCAGCAGTCAAGATCGGCGACATGAA.

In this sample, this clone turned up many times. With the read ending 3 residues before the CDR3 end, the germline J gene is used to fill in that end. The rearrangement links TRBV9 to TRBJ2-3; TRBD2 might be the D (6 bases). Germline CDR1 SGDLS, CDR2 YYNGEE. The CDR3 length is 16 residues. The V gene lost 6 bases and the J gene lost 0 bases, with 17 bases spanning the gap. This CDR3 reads CASTSMAGLSTDTQYF. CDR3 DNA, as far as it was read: TGTGCCAGCACCTCAATGGCGGGGCTAAGCACAGATACG.

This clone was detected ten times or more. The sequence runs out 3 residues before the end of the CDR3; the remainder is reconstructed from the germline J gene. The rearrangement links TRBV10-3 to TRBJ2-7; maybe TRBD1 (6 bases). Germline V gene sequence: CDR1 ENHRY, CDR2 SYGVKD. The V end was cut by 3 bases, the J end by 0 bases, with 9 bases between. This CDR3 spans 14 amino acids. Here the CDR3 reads CAISDRDNSYEQYF. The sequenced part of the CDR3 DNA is TGTGCCATCAGTGACCGGGACAACTCCTACGAG.

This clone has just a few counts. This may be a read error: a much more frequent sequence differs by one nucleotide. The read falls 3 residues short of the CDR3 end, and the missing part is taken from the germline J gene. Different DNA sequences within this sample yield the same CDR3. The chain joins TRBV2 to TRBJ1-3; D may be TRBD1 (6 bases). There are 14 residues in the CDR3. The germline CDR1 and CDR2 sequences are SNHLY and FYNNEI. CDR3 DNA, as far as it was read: TGTGCCAGCAGTCAACAGGGTTCTGGAAACACA. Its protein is CASSQQGSGNT. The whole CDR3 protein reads CASSQQGSGNTIYF.

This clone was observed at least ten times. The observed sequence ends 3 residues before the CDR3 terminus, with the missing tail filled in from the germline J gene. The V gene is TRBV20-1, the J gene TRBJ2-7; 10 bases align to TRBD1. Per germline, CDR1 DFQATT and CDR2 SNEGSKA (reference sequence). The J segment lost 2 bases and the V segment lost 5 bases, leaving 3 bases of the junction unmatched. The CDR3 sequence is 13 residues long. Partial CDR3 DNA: TGCAGTGCTTCCGGGACAGGGGCCTACGAG. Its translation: CSASGTGAYE. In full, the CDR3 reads CSASGTGAYEQYF.

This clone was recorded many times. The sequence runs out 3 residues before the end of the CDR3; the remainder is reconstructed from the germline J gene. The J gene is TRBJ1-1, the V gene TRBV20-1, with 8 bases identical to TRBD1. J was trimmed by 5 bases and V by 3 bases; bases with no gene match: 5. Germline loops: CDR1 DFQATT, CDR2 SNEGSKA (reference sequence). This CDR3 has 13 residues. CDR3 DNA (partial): TGCAGTGCTAGGTGGACAGGGAAGACTGAA. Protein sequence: CSARWTGKTE. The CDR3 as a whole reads CSARWTGKTEAFF.

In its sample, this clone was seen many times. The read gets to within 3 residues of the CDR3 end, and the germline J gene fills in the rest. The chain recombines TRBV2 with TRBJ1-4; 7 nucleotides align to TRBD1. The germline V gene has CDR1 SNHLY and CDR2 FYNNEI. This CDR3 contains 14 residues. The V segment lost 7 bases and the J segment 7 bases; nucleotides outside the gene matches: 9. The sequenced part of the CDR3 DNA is TGTGCCAGCACCCAGGGGGATTGGCGTGAAAAA. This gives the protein CASTQGDWREK. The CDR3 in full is CASTQGDWREKLFF. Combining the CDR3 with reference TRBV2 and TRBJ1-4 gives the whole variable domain EPEVTQTPSHQVTQMGQEVILRCVPISNHLYFYWYRQILGQKVEFLVSFYNNEISEKSEIFDDQFSVERPDGSNFTLKIRSTKLEDSAMYFCASTQGDWREKLFFGSGTQLSVL.

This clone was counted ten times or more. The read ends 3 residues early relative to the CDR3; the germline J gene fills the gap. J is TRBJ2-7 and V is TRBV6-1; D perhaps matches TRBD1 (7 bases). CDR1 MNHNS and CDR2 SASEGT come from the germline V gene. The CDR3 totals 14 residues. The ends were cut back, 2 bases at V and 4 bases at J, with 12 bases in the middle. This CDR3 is CASSEHPGGYEQYF. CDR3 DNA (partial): TGTGCCAGCAGTGAACATCCAGGGGGGTACGAG.

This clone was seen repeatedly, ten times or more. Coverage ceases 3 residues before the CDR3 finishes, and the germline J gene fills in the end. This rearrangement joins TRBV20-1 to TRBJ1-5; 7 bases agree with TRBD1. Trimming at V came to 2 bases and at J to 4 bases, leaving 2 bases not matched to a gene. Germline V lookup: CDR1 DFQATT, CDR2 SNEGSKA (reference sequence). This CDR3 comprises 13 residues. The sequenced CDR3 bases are TGCAGTGCTAGACAGGGGGTGAATCAGCCC. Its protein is CSARQGVNQP. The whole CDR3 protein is CSARQGVNQPQHF.

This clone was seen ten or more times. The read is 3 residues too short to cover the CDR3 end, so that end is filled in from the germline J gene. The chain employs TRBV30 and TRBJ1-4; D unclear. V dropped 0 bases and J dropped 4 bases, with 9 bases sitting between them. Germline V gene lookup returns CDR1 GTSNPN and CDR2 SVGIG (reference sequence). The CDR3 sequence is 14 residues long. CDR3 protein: CAWSVGQNNEKLFF. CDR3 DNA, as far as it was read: TGTGCCTGGAGTGTGGGCCAAAATAATGAAAAA.

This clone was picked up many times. CDR3 DNA (partial): TGCAGTGCTATTCAGCCGCTAGGGGAGTCT. As protein: CSAIQPLGES. The full CDR3 sequence reads CSAIQPLGESQYF. The J gene is TRBJ2-4, the V gene TRBV20-1, with D possibly called TRBD1 or TRBD2 (5 bases each). The read ends 3 residues before the CDR3 terminus; that terminus is restored from the germline J gene. The CDR3 sequence is 13 residues long. Germline CDR1 reads DFQATT; CDR2 reads SNEGSKA (reference sequence).

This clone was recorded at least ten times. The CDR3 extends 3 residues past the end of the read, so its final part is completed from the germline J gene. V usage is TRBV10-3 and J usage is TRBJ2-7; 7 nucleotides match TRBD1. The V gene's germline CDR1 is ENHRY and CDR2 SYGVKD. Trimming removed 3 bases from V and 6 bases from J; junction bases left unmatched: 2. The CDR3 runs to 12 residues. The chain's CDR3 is CAISEKGAEQYF. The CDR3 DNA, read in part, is TGTGCCATCAGTGAAAAGGGGGCCGAG.

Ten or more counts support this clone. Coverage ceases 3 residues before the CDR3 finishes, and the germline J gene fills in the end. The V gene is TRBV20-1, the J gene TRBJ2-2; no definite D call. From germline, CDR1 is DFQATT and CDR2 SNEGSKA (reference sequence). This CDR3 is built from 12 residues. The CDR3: CSALVENEKLFF. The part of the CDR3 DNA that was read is TGCAGTGCCCTAGTAGAGAATGAAAAG.

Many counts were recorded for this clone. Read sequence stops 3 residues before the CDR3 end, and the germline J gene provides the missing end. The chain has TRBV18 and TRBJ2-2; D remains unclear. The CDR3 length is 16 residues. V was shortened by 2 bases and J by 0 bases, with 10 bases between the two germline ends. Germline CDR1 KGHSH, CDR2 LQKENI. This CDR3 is CASSPARQANTGELFF. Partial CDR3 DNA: TGTGCCAGCTCACCAGCGCGGCAAGCGAACACCGGGGAG.

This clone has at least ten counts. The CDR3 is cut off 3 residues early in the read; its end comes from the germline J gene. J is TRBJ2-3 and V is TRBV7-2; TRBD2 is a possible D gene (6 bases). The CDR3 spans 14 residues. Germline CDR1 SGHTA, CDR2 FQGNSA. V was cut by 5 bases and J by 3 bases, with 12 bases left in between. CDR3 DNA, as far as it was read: TGTGCCAGCAGCCGCCGGGACTCTACAGATACG. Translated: CASSRRDSTDT. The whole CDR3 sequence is CASSRRDSTDTQYF.

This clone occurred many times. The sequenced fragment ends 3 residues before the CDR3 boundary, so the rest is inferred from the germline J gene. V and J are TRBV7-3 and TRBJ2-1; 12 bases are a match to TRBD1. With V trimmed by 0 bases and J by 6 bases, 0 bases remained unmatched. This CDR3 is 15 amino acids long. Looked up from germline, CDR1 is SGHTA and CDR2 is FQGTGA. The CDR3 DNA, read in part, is TGTGCCAGCAGCTTAACGGGACAGGGGGCCAATGAG. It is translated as CASSLTGQGANE. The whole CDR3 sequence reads CASSLTGQGANEQFF.

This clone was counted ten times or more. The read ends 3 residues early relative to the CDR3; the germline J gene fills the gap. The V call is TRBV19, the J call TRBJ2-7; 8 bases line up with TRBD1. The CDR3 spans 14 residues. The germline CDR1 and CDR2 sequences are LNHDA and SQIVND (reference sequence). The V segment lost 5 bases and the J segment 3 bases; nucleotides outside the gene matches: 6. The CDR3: CASSSGQVSYEQYF. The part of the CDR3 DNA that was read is TGTGCCAGTAGTTCGGGACAGGTCAGCTACGAG.

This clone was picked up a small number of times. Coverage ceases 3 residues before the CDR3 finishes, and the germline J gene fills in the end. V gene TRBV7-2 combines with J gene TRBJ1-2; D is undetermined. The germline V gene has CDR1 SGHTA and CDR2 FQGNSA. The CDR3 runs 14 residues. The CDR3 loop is CASSPSLDNYDYTF. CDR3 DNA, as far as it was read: TGTGCCAGCAGTCCCTCTCTGGATAACTACGAC.

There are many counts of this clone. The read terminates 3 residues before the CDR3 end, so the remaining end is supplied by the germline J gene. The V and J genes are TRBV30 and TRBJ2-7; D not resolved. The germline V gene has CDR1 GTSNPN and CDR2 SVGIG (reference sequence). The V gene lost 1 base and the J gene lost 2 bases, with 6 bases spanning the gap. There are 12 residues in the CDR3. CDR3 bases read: TGTGCCTGGAGTGACAGACCCTACGAG. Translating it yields CAWSDRPYE. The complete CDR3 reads CAWSDRPYEQYF.

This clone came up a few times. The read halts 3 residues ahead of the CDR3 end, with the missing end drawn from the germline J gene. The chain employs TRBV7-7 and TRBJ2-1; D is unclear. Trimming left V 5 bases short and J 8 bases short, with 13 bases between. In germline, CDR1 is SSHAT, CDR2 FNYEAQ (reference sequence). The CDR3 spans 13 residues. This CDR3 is CASSAALPDEQFF. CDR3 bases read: TGTGCCAGCAGCGCCGCGCTACCCGATGAG.

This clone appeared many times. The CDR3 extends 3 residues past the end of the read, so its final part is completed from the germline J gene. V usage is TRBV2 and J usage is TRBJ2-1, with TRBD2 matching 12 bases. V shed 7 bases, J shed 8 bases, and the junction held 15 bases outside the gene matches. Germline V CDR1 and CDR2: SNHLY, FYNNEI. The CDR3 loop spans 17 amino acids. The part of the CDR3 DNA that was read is TGTGCCAGCATAAGCGGGGTACGGGGACTAGCGGGCGATGAG. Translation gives CASISGVRGLAGDE. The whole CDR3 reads CASISGVRGLAGDEQFF. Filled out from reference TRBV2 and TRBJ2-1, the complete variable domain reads EPEVTQTPSHQVTQMGQEVILRCVPISNHLYFYWYRQILGQKVEFLVSFYNNEISEKSEIFDDQFSVERPDGSNFTLKIRSTKLEDSAMYFCASISGVRGLAGDEQFFGPGTRLTVL.

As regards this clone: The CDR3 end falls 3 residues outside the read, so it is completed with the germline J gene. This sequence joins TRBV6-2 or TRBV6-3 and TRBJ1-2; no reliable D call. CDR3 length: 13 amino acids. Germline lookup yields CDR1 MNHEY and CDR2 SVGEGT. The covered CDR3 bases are TGTGCCAGCAGTTACTCTAGCGGTAATGAC. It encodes CASSYSSGND. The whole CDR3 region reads CASSYSSGNDYTF.

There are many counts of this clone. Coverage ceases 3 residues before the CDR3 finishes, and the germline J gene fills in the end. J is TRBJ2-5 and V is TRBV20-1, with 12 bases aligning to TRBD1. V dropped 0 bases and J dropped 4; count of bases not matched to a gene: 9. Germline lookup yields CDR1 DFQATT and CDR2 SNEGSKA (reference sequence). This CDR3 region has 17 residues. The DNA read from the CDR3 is TGCAGTGCTAGAGATGATCTAGGGACAGGGGGCCGAGAGACC. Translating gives CSARDDLGTGGRET. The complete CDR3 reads CSARDDLGTGGRETQYF.